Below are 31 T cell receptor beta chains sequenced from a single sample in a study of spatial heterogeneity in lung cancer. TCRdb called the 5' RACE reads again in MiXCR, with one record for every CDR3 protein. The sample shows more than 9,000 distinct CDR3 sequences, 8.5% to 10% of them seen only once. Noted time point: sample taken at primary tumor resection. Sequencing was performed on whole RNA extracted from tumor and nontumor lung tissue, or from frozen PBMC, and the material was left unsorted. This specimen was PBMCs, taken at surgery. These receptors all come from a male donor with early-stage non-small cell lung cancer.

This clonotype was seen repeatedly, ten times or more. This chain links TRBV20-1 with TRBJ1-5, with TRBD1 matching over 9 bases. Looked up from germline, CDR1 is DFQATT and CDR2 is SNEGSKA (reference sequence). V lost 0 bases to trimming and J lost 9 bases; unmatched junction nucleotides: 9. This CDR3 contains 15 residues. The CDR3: CSAREGITGGGPQHF. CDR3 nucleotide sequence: TGCAGTGCTAGAGAGGGTATAACAGGGGGCGGGCCCCAGCATTTT.

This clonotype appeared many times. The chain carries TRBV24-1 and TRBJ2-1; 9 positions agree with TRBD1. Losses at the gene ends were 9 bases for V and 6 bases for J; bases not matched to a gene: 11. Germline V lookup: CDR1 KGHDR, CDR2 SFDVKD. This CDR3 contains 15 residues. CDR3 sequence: CATQNPGQGSNEQFF. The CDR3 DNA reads TGTGCCACCCAAAACCCGGGACAGGGATCCAATGAGCAGTTCTTC.

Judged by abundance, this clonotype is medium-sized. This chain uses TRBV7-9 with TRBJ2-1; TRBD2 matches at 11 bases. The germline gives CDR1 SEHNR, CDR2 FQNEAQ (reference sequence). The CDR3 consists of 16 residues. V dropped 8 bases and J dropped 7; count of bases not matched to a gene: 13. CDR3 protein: CASSAWIAGGPNEQFF. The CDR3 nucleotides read TGTGCCAGCTCTGCGTGGATAGCGGGGGGGCCTAATGAGCAGTTCTTC.

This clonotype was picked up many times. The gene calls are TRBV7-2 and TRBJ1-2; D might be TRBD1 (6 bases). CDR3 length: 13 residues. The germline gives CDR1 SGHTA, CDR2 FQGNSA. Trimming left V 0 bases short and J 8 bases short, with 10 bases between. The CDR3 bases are TGTGCCAGCAGCTTAGCCCCAGGGGTAGGCTACACCTTC. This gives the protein CASSLAPGVGYTF.

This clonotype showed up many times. DNA for the CDR3: TGTGCCAGCAGCCAGACCGAGGCAGGGAGGTGGCATGAGCAGTTCTTC. It encodes CASSQTEAGRWHEQFF. V is TRBV5-4 and J is TRBJ2-1; D is possibly TRBD2 (6 bases). Germline V lookup: CDR1 SGHNT, CDR2 YYREEE (reference sequence). The CDR3 spans 16 residues. Trimming stripped 4 bases from V and 8 bases from J, with 22 bases between. The variable domain in full, with the rest retrieved from reference TRBV5-4 and TRBJ2-1, is ETGVTQSPTHLIKTRGQQVTLRCSSQSGHNTVSWYQQALGQGPQFIFQYYREEENGRGNFPPRFSGLQFPNYSSELNVNALELDDSALYLCASSQTEAGRWHEQFFGPGTRLTVL.

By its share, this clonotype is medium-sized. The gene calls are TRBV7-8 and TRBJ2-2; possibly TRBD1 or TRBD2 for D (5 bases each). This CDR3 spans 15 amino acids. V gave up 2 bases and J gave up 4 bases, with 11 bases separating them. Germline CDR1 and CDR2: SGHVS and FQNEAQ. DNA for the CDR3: TGTGCCAGCAGCTTAACTAGGCAGGGCACCGGGGAGCTGTTTTTT. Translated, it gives CASSLTRQGTGELFF.

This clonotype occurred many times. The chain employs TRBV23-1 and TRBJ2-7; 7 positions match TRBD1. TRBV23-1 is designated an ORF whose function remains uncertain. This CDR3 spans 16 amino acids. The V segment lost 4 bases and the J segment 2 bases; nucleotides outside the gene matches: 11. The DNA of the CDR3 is TGCGCCAGCAGTCTAGACCCGGGACAGAAAACCTACGAGCAGTACTTC. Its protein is CASSLDPGQKTYEQYF.

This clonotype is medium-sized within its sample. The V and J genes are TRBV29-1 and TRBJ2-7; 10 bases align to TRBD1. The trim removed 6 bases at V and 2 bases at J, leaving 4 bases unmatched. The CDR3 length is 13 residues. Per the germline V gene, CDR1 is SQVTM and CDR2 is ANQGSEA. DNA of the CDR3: TGCAGCGTGGAGGGGACAGGGGCCTACGAGCAGTACTTC. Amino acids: CSVEGTGAYEQYF.

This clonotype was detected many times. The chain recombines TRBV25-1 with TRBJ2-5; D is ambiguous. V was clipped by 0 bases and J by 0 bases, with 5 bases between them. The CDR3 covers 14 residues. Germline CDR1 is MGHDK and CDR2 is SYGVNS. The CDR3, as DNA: TGTGCCAGCAGTGAATACAACCACCAAGAGACCCAGTACTTC. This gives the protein CASSEYNHQETQYF.

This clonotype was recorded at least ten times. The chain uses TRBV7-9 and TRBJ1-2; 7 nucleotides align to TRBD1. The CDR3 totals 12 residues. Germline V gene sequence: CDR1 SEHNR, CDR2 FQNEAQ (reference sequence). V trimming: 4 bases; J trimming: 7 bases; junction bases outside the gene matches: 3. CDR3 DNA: TGTGCCAGCAGCTACAACAGGGGTGGCTACACCTTC. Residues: CASSYNRGGYTF.

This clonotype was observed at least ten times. CDR3 nucleotides: TGCAGCGCCCGGGACAGGGGGAGACAAGAGACCCAGTACTTC. Its translation is CSARDRGRQETQYF. The rearrangement uses TRBV29-1 and TRBJ2-5; TRBD1 matches at 11 bases. CDR1 and CDR2 (germline): SQVTM, ANQGSEA. This CDR3 contains 14 residues. Trimming cost V 7 bases and J 2 bases; bases outside gene matches: 6.

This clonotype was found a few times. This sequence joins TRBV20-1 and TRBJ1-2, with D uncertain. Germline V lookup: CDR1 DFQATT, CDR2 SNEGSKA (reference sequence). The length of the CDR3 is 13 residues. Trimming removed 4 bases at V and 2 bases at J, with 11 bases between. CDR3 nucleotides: TGCAGTGCTACCCCCCGCAGGAACTATGGCTACACCTTC. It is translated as CSATPRRNYGYTF.

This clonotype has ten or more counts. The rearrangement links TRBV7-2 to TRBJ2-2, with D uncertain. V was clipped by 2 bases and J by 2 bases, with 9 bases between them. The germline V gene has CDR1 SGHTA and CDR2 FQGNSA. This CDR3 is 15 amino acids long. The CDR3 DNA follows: TGTGCCAGCAGCTTAACGGCAGGAAACACCGGGGAGCTGTTTTTT. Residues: CASSLTAGNTGELFF.

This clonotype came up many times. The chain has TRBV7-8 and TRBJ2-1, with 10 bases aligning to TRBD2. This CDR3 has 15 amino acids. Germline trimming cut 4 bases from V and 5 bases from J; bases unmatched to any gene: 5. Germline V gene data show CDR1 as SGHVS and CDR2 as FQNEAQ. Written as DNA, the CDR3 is TGTGCCAGCAGCTATAGCGGGGGGCGCAACAATGAGCAGTTCTTC. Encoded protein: CASSYSGGRNNEQFF.

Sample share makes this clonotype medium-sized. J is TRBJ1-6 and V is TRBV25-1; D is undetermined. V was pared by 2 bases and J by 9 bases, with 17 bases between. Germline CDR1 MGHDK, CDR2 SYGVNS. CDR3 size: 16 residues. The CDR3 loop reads CASSELTEGRGSPLHF. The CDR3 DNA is TGTGCCAGCAGTGAACTCACGGAAGGGCGCGGTTCACCCCTCCACTTT.

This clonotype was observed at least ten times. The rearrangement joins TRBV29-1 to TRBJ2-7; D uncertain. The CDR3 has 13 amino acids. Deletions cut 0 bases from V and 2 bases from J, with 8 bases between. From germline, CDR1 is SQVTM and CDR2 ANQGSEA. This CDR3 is CSVEEGTTYEQYF. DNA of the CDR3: TGCAGCGTTGAAGAGGGCACCACCTACGAGCAGTACTTC.

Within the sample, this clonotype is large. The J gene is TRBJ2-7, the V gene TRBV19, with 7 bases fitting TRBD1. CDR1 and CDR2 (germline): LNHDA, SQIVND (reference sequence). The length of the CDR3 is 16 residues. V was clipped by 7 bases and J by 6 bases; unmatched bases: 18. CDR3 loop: CASNPTNRGLVSEQYF. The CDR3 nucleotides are TGTGCCAGTAACCCCACGAACAGGGGTTTGGTAAGCGAGCAGTACTTC.

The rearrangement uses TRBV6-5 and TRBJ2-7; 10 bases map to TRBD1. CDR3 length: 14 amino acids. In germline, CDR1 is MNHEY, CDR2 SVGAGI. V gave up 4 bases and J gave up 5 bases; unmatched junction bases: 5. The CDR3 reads CASSSGTGAHEQYF. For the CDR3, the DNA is TGTGCCAGCAGTTCGGGGACAGGGGCTCACGAGCAGTACTTC.

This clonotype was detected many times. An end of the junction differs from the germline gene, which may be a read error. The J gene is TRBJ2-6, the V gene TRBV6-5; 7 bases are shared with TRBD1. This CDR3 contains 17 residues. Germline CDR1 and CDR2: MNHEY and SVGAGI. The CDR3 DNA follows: TGTGCCAGCAGAGCAAGACAGGGAAAGACTGGGACCAACGTCCTGACTTTC. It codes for CASRARQGKTGTNVLTF.

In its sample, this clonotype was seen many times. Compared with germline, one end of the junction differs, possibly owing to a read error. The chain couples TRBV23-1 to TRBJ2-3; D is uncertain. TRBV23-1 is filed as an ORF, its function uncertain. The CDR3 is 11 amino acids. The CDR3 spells CASSQPVGRNF. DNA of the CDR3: TGCGCCAGCAGTCAACCCGTCGGTCGAAATTTT.

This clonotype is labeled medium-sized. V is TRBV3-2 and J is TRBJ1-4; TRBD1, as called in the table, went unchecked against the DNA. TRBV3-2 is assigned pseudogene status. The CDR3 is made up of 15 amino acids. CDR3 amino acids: CASSQVDPLNEKLFF. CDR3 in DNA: TGTGCCAGCAGCCAAGTGGACCCCCTTAATGAAAAACTGTTTTTT.

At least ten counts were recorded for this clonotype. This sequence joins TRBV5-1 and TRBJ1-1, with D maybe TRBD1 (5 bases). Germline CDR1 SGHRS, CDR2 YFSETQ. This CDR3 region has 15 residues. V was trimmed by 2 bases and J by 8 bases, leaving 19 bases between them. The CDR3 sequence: CASSLRLRGQKEAFF. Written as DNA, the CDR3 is TGCGCCAGCAGCTTAAGGCTTAGGGGCCAAAAAGAAGCTTTCTTT. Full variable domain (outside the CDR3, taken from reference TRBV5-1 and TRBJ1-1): KAGVTQTPRYLIKTRGQQVTLSCSPISGHRSVSWYQQTPGQGLQFLFEYFSETQRNKGNFPGRFSGRQFSNSRSEMNVSTLELGDSALYLCASSLRLRGQKEAFFGQGTRLTVV.

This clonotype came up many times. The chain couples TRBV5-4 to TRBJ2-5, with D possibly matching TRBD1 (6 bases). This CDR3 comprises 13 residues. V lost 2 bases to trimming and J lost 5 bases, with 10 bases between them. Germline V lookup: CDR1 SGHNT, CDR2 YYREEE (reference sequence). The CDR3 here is CASSFRGRETQYF. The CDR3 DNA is TGTGCCAGCAGCTTCAGGGGAAGGGAGACCCAGTACTTC.

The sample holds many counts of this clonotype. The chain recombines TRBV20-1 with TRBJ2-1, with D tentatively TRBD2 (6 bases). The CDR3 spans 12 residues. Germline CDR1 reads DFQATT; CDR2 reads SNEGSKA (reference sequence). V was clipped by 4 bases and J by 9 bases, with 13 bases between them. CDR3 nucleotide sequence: TGCAGTGCTAAGATCGGGGGTGGTGAGCAGTTCTTC. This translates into CSAKIGGGEQFF.

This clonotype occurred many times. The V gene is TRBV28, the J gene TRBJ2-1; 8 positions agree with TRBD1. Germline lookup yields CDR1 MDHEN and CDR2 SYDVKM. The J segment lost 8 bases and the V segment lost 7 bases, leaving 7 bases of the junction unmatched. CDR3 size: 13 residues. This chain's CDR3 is CASIDPDRDEQFF. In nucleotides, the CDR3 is TGTGCCAGCATCGACCCGGACAGGGATGAGCAGTTCTTC.

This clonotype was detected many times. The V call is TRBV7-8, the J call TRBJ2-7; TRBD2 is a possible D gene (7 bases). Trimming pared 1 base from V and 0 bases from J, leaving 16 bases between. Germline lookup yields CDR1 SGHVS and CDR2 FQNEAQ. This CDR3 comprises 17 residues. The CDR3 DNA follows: TGTGCCAGCAGCTTAGTCGGGGGGACAATGAGCTCCTACGAGCAGTACTTC. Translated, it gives CASSLVGGTMSSYEQYF.

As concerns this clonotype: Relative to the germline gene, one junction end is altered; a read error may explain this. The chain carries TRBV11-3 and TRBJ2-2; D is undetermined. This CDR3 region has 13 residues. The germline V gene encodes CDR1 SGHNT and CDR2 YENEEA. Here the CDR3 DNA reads TGTACCAGCAGCTCCTCCCCCCCCGGGGAGCTGTTTTTT. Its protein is CTSSSSPPGELFF.

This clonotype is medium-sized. CDR3 nucleotide sequence: TGCGCCAGCAGTCAATCCCAGGGGGCGGACTATGGCTACACCTTC. Translation gives CASSQSQGADYGYTF. The chain joins TRBV23-1 to TRBJ1-2, with 8 bases matching TRBD1. TRBV23-1 is assigned to the ORF class and has an uncertain function. This CDR3 spans 15 amino acids. With 0 bases clipped from V and 3 bases from J, the junction kept 3 bases outside the gene matches.

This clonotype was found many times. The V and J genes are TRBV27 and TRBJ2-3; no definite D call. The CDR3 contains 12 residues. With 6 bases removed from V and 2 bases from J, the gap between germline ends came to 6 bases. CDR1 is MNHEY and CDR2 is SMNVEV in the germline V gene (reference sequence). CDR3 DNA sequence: TGTGCCAGCAGAGACCTCACAGATACGCAGTATTTT. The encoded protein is CASRDLTDTQYF.

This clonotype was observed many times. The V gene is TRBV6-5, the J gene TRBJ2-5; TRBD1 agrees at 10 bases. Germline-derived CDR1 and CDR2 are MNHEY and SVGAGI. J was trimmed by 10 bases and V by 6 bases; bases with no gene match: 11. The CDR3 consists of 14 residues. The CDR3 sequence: CASRRPGQGFNQYF. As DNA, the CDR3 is TGTGCCAGCAGAAGACCGGGACAGGGGTTCAACCAGTACTTC.

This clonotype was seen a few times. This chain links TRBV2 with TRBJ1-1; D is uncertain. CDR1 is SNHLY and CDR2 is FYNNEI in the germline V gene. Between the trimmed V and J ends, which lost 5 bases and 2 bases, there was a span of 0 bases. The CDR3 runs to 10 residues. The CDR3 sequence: CASSNTEAFF. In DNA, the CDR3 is TGTGCCAGCAGTAACACTGAAGCTTTCTTT.